Listed below are T cell receptor beta chains from one sample, sequenced in a study of tumor-infiltrating lymphocytes in primary liver carcinoma. TCRdb redid the calling of the multiplex PCR reads with MiXCR, one entry per CDR3 protein. The sample consists of about 35,000 distinct CDR3 sequences, 70% to 85% of them appearing once. Input material: liver tumor tissue from sampling region 4. The receptors come from a man aged 40-49 years with primary liver carcinoma and hepatitis B virus infection. Each CDR3 is given with its conserved first and last residue.

j_call v_call cdr3_aa
TRBJ2-7 TRBV6-6 CASSYVLGGLGDEQYF
TRBJ2-5 TRBV30 CAWSGRETQHF
TRBJ1-1 TRBV28 CASSLAKRGNTEAFF
TRBJ2-4 TRBV28 CAILPVGGRVNIQYF
TRBJ1-5 TRBV11-3 CASNDSYSNQPQHF
TRBJ2-1 TRBV29-1 CSVVSGSRSYNEQFF
TRBJ2-7 TRBV5-4 CASSLAGFSYEQYF
TRBJ2-1 TRBV29-1 CSVEFGGGRITDEQFF
TRBJ1-3 TRBV7-8 CASSHPYLQSGNTVYF
TRBJ1-2 TRBV4-1 CANSSPVRAGGYTF
TRBJ2-1 TRBV11-1 CASCPPPGGRAFSEQFF
TRBJ2-1 TRBV28 CASSFGREGDERLF
TRBJ1-1 TRBV29-1 CTVRWGATEACF
TRBJ2-7 TRBV6-1 CASSEGGSSYEQYF
TRBJ2-1 TRBV7-9 CASSDNLSENHEQFF
TRBJ1-2 TRBV24-1 CATSDPHRDRGLYGYTF
TRBJ2-4 TRBV11-1 CDSTFPGTSGTRNIQYF
TRBJ2-7 TRBV7-8 CANSPRTSGSMSSYEQYF
TRBJ2-1 TRBV4-1 CASSPRGVAGGRSEEFF
TRBJ2-5 TRBV30 CAWSTSGLTPQETQYF
TRBJ2-2 TRBV12-3/TRBV12-4 CASTLLVALGWELSF
TRBJ2-5 TRBV6-2/TRBV6-3 CASSNRQEIQYF
TRBJ2-2 TRBV7-9 CASSPGQVNTGELSF
TRBJ1-3 TRBV28 CASSFYQGSGNIIYF
TRBJ2-1 TRBV28 CAVMWGGPYNEQFF
TRBJ2-1 TRBV11-3 CASSLGNSNNERFF
TRBJ1-6 TRBV11-1 CAGSRTPVSPLHF
TRBJ2-2 TRBV21-1 CARLTSCANTGELFF
TRBJ2-2 TRBV29-1 CSVGTSAANTCELFF
TRBJ2-7 TRBV6-5 CASGFSSGGLYEQYF
TRBJ1-3 TRBV6-6 CASSPGGSGNTIYF
TRBJ2-5 TRBV11-2 CDSSLGVAFRLQETQYF
TRBJ1-2 TRBV6-5 CAILDLTAMRTF
TRBJ2-3 TRBV6-2/TRBV6-3 CASSYGVSRSEDTQYF
TRBJ2-1 TRBV4-2 CASSHAGGRGNNVQFF
TRBJ1-1 TRBV5-5 CASTHRENTEAFF
TRBJ2-3 TRBV5-4 CASSLEGPNWDTQYF
TRBJ2-5 TRBV11-2 CASTREGGQETQYF
TRBJ2-1 TRBV6-2/TRBV6-3 CASSSAGAHNEQFF
TRBJ2-1 TRBV6-5 CASSYFAGWVSYNEQSF